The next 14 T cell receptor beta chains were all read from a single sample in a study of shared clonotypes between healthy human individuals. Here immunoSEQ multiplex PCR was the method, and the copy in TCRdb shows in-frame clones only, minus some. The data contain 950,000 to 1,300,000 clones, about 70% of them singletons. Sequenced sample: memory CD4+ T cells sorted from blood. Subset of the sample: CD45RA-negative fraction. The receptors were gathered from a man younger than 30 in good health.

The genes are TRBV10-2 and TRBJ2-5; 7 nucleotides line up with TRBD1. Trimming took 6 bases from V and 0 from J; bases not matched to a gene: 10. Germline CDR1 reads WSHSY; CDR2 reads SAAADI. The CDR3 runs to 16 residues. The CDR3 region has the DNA TGCGCCAGCAGCGACAGGGACACCTCCCACCAAGAGACCCAGTACTTC. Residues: CASSDRDTSHQETQYF.

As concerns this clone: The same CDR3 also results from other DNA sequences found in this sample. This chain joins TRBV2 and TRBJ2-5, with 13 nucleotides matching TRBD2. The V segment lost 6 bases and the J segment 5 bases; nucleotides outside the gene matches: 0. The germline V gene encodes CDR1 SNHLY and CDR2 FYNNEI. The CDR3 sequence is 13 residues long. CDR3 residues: CASRGLAGETQYF. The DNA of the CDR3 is TGTGCCAGCAGGGGACTAGCGGGGGAGACCCAGTACTTC.

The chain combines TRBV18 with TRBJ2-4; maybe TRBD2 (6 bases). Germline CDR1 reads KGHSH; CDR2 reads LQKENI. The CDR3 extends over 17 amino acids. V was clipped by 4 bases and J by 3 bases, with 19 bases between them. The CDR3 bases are TGTGCCAGCTCACGAGTATCCGGGGGAGTCGACAAAAACATTCAGTACTTC. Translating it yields CASSRVSGGVDKNIQYF. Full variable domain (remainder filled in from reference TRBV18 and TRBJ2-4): NAGVMQNPRHLVRRRGQEARLRCSPMKGHSHVYWYRQLPEEGLKFMVYLQKENIIDESGMPKERFSAEFPKEGPSILRIQQVVRGDSAAYFCASSRVSGGVDKNIQYFGAGTRLSVL.

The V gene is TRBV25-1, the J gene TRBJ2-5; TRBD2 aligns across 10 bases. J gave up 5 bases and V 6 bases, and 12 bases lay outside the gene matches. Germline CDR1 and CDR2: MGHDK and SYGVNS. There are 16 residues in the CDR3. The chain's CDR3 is CASSLGTSAIGETQYF. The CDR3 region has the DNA TGTGCCAGCAGCCTGGGGACTAGCGCCATCGGGGAGACCCAGTACTTC. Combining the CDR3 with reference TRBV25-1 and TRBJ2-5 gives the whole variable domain EADIYQTPRYLVIGTGKKITLECSQTMGHDKMYWYQQDPGMELHLIHYSYGVNSTEKGDLSSESTVSRIRTEHFPLTLESARPSHTSQYLCASSLGTSAIGETQYFGPGTRLLVL.

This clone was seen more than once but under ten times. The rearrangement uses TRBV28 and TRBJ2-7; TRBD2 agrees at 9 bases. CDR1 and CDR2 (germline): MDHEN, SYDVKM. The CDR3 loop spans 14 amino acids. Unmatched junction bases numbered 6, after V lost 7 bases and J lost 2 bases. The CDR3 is CASKAGGATYEQYF. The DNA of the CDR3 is TGTGCCAGCAAAGCGGGGGGCGCTACCTACGAGCAGTACTTC.

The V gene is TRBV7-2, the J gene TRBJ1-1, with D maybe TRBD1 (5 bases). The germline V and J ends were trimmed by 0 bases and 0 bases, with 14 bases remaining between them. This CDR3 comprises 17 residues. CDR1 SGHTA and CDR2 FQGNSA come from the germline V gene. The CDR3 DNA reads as TGTGCCAGCAGCTTAGCGGCAGGGCGAGGAATGAACACTGAAGCTTTCTTT. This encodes CASSLAAGRGMNTEAFF.

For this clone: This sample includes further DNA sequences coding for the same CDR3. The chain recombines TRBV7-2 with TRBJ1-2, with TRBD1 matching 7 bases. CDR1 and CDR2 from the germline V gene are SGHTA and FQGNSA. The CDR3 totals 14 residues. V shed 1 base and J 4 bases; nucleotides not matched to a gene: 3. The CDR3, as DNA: TGTGCCAGCAGCTTAGGGCAGGGGGGCTATGGCTACACCTTC. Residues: CASSLGQGGYGYTF.

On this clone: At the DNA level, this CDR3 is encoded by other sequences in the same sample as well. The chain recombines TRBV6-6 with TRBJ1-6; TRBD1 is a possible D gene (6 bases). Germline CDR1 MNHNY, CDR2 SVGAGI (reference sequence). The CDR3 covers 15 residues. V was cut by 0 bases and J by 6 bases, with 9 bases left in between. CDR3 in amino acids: CASSYSTGSNSPLHF. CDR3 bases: TGTGCCAGCAGTTACTCGACAGGCTCTAATTCACCCCTCCACTTT.

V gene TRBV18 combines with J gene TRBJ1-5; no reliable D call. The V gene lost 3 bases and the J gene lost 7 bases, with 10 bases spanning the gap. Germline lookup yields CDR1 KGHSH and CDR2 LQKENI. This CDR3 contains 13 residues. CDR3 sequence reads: CASSPESGQPQHF. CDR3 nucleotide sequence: TGTGCCAGCTCACCCGAGAGCGGGCAGCCCCAGCATTTT.

In DNA form, the CDR3 reads TGTGCCAGCAGCTTGCGGGGGAGCCTGGACACTGAAGCTTTCTTT. Translation: CASSLRGSLDTEAFF. The rearrangement uses TRBV9 and TRBJ1-1; D perhaps matches TRBD1 (5 bases). Trimming shortened V by 4 bases and J by 3 bases, and 16 bases separated the two germline ends. The CDR3 loop spans 15 amino acids. Looked up from germline, CDR1 is SGDLS and CDR2 is YYNGEE.

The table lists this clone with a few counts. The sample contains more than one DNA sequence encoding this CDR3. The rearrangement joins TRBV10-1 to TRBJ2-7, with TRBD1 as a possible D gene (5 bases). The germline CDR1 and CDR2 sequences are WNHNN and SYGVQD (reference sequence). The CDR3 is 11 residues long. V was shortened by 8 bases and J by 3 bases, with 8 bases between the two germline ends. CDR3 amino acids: CASSDSYEQYF. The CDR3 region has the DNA TGCGCCAGCTCCGACAGCTACGAGCAGTACTTC.

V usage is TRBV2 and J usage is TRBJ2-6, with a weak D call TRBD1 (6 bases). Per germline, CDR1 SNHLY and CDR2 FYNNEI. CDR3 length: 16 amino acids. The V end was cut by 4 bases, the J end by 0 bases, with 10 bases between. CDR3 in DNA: TGTGCCAGCAGTGGTGACAGGTTCTCTGGGGCCAACGTCCTGACTTTC. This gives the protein CASSGDRFSGANVLTF. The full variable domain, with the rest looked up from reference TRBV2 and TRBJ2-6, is EPEVTQTPSHQVTQMGQEVILRCVPISNHLYFYWYRQILGQKVEFLVSFYNNEISEKSEIFDDQFSVERPDGSNFTLKIRSTKLEDSAMYFCASSGDRFSGANVLTFGAGSRLTVL.

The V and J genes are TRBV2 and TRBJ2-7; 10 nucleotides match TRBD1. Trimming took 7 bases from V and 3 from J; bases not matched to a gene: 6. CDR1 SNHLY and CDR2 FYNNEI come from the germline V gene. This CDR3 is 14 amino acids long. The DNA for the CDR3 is TGTGCCAGCACGAGCGGGACAGGGGTCTACGAGCAGTACTTC. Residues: CASTSGTGVYEQYF. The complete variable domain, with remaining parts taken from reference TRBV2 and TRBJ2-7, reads EPEVTQTPSHQVTQMGQEVILRCVPISNHLYFYWYRQILGQKVEFLVSFYNNEISEKSEIFDDQFSVERPDGSNFTLKIRSTKLEDSAMYFCASTSGTGVYEQYFGPGTRLTVT.

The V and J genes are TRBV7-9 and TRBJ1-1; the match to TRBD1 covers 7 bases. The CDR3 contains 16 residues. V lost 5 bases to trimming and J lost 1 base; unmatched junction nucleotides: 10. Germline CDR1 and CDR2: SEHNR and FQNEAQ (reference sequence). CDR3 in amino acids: CASSDRRGRENTEAFF. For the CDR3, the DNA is TGTGCCAGCAGCGACAGGAGGGGGCGTGAGAACACTGAAGCTTTCTTT.